This T cell receptor (beta chain) was found in a study of a mutant IDH1 vaccine in newly diagnosed glioma. General study results and limits: Changes to the top peripheral T cell clonotypes appeared unrelated to pseudoprogression.

The time point is: baseline, week 1 (first vaccination visit). The treatment was: pre-vaccination baseline after standard-of-care therapy. Diagnosis in the donors showed new WHO grade 3 or 4 astrocytomas that were IDH1-mutant and ATRX-lost. A remark on this clone: The antigen is undetermined.

There are 13 residues in the CDR3. Germline values: CDR1 SGHRS, CDR2 YFSETQ. Trimming cost V 1 base and J 8 bases; bases outside gene matches: 5. Profiled with immunoSEQ multiplex PCR; TCRdb holds only in-frame clones, not every one. The sample lists tens of thousands of clones; 83% were seen once. The chain carries TRBV5-1 and TRBJ1-1, with 7 bases that match TRBD1. This clonotype was obtained from a woman aged 50 to 60 with glioma. Sequenced material: PBMCs, taken from a glioma patient treated with radiotherapy, temozolomide or both. The CDR3 is CASSLSGTAEAFF. The CDR3 DNA is TGCGCCAGCAGCTTGTCGGGGACAGCCGAAGCTTTCTTT.